This TCR beta chain was profiled in a study of early T cells in non-severe SARS-CoV-2 infection. On the study more broadly: Bulk RNA from unsorted whole blood was sequenced; chains were unpaired. Findings and caveats of the study: Anti-spike CD8 specificities were favored by VDJdb matching, whose results missed private and CD4 specificities.

This clonotype was found many times. Its antigen is still unknown. The protocol attached unique molecular identifiers to individual cDNA molecules. TCRdb redid the calling of the 5' RACE reads with MiXCR, one entry per CDR3 protein. Among some 31,000 distinct CDR3 sequences listed, approximately 5% were seen once. The V end lost 6 bases, the J end lost 5 bases, and 26 bases lay between the germline ends. This CDR3 comprises 16 residues. Germline CDR1 and CDR2: DFQATT and SNEGSKA (reference sequence). The chain is built from TRBV20-1 and TRBJ2-7; maybe TRBD1 (7 bases). The sample comprised whole blood. This TCR was sampled from an adult who was a healthcare worker with PCR-confirmed SARS-CoV-2 infection or an uninfected control (not recorded which). For the CDR3, the DNA is TGCAGTGCGCGGGGCAGGCGCTCCTACAGGGGACACGAGCAGTACTTC. It encodes CSARGRRSYRGHEQYF.